This T cell receptor (beta chain) was retrieved from a study of cytomegalovirus exposure and HLA in healthy donors. Study-wide findings and caveats: Per a prior analysis, the majority of TCR beta V segments were productive roughly 87% or roughly 30% of the time. Researchers counted 164 TCR beta chains as cytomegalovirus-associated.

The study ran its PCR with 60 Vbeta and 13 Jbeta primers. Method: immunoSEQ multiplex PCR; TCRdb's copy keeps in-frame clones and lacks some. The table lists 60,000 or so clones, more than 70% of them singletons, with 1.5% in the top ten. Trimming cost V 11 bases and J 4 bases; bases outside gene matches: 19. Looked up from germline, CDR1 is LNHNV and CDR2 is YYDKDF (reference sequence). This CDR3 is 16 amino acids long. A word on this clone: Its antigen is not known.

The sequencing sample was made of PBMCs. The receptor comes from a man aged 30 to 45 in good health and CMV-seropositive. The chain employs TRBV15 and TRBJ1-1; 7 bases are shared with TRBD1. The CDR3 nucleotides are TGTGCCTCAAAATCGGGACAGAATATATTGGGCACTGAAGCTTTCTTT. It yields the protein CASKSGQNILGTEAFF. The full variable domain, with the rest looked up from reference TRBV15 and TRBJ1-1, is DAMVIQNPRYQVTQFGKPVTLSCSQTLNHNVMYWYQQKSSQAPKLLFHYYDKDFNNEADTPDNFQSRRPNTSFCFLDIRSPGLGDTAMYLCASKSGQNILGTEAFFGQGTRLTVV.